Here is one TCR beta chain with its context. The antigen remains undetermined. One end of the junction does not line up with germline, which may come from a read error. This sample was taken from a study of Graves' ophthalmopathy and Graves' hyperthyroidism. Study-wide points: As the model predicted ophthalmopathy progression, it achieved a sensitivity of less than 71% and a specificity of roughly 72%.

Diagnoses were established from clinical symptoms, serum thyroxine, TRAb, thyroid ultrasound and orbital computed tomography. Amplified material comprised TCR beta CDR3 regions derived from RNA transcripts. First-round RT-PCR relied on HTBI primers, and a second-round multiplex PCR came next. TCRdb reanalysed the multiplex PCR reads using MiXCR and keeps one entry per CDR3 protein. Among over a million distinct CDR3 sequences listed, 36% were seen once. The CDR3 is 15 amino acids. Per germline, CDR1 WSHSY and CDR2 SAAADI. The source of this sequence is an adult man with Graves' hyperthyroidism. The rearrangement joins TRBV10-2 to TRBJ1-2; 9 nucleotides agree with TRBD1. Sequenced input: peripheral blood or thyroid tissue (not recorded which). CDR3 in amino acids: CASSSRDRVSFGYTF. CDR3 DNA: TGTGCCAGCAGTTCCCGGGACAGGGTATCCTTTGGCTACACCTTC.